What follows are 29 T cell receptor beta chains derived from one specimen sequenced in a study of CD8+CD57+ T cells in acquired aplastic anemia. The patients chosen for sequencing had shown expansion of CD8+CD57+ cells (detected by flow cytometry). The template for TCR beta VDJ and CDR3 sequence profiling was genomic DNA. MiXCR was run by TCRdb on the reads, yielding one entry per CDR3 protein. The repertoire has approximately 100,000 distinct CDR3 sequences, about 63% of them found once; the top ten carry 65%. Sequenced input: sorted CD4+, CD8+, or CD8+CD57+ T cells (not recorded which) from PBMCs. The receptors originated from a human donor with aplastic anemia.

This clonotype appeared many times. V gene TRBV12-3 or TRBV12-4 combines with J gene TRBJ1-4; 7 bases agree with TRBD1. Losses at the gene ends were 5 bases for V and 8 bases for J; bases not matched to a gene: 8. CDR3 length equals 14 residues. CDR3 loop: CASSPREGAEKLFF. The CDR3 DNA is TGTGCCAGCAGTCCTCGGGAGGGGGCCGAAAAACTGTTTTTT.

V usage is TRBV19 and J usage is TRBJ2-2; no firm D call. The ends were cut back, 2 bases at V and 4 bases at J, with 8 bases in the middle. Germline CDR1 LNHDA, CDR2 SQIVND (reference sequence). This CDR3 comprises 14 residues. CDR3 residues: CASSIKVLTGELFF. The CDR3 bases are TGTGCCAGTAGTATAAAAGTGCTCACCGGGGAGCTGTTTTTT.

V is TRBV15 and J is TRBJ2-5, with TRBD2 matching 8 bases. CDR3 length: 15 residues. The J segment lost 5 bases and the V segment lost 3 bases, leaving 8 bases of the junction unmatched. The germline V gene has CDR1 LNHNV and CDR2 YYDKDF (reference sequence). Written as DNA, the CDR3 is TGTGCCACCAGCAGCAGGACTAGCCCGACCGAGACCCAGTACTTC. Translated: CATSSRTSPTETQYF.

The rearrangement links TRBV25-1 to TRBJ2-7, with 13 bases fitting TRBD2. CDR3 length: 16 residues. V dropped 5 bases and J dropped 5; count of bases not matched to a gene: 9. From germline, CDR1 is MGHDK and CDR2 SYGVNS. The CDR3 DNA reads as TGTGCCAGCAGTAAGCGGACTAGCGGGAGTTACAACGAGCAGTACTTC. It yields the protein CASSKRTSGSYNEQYF.

The V gene is TRBV25-1, the J gene TRBJ1-3; no reliable D call. This CDR3 contains 15 residues. The V and J ends lost 1 base and 3 bases respectively, with 10 bases between them. Looked up from germline, CDR1 is MGHDK and CDR2 is SYGVNS. The CDR3 DNA sequence: TGTGCCAGCAGTGAATCTGTAGCCCTTGGAAACACCATATATTTT. Its protein is CASSESVALGNTIYF. Complete variable domain (other parts from reference TRBV25-1 and TRBJ1-3): EADIYQTPRYLVIGTGKKITLECSQTMGHDKMYWYQQDPGMELHLIHYSYGVNSTEKGDLSSESTVSRIRTEHFPLTLESARPSHTSQYLCASSESVALGNTIYFGEGSWLTVV.

The V gene is TRBV10-3, the J gene TRBJ1-2; D uncertain. Germline V gene lookup returns CDR1 ENHRY and CDR2 SYGVKD. Trimming left V 2 bases short and J 12 bases short, with 13 bases between. This CDR3 spans 12 amino acids. Here the CDR3 reads CAISETESGNTF. CDR3 DNA sequence: TGTGCCATCAGTGAGACAGAGTCTGGAAACACCTTC.

This clonotype has only one observation. The genes are TRBV7-9 and TRBJ2-7, with TRBD1 matching 8 bases. CDR3 size: 13 residues. V was pared by 5 bases and J by 4 bases, with 4 bases of the junction left unmatched. CDR1 is SEHNR, CDR2 FQNEAQ, per germline (reference sequence). CDR3 DNA sequence: TGTGCCAGCAGCGGGACAGGACGATACGAGCAGTACTTC. This sequence encodes CASSGTGRYEQYF.

The CDR3 DNA reads TGTGCCAGTAGTAACTACAGGGTAACAGATACGCAGTATTTT. Protein: CASSNYRVTDTQYF. The genes are TRBV19 and TRBJ2-3; D may be TRBD1 (6 bases). This CDR3 is 14 amino acids long. The germline CDR1 and CDR2 sequences are LNHDA and SQIVND (reference sequence). V was shortened by 4 bases and J by 3 bases, with 11 bases between the two germline ends.

Details on this clonotype: A much larger clone differs by one base, so this may be a read error. The chain recombines TRBV14 with TRBJ2-4, with 7 bases that match TRBD2. Germline CDR1 is SGHDN and CDR2 is FVKESK. There are 15 residues in the CDR3. DNA for the CDR3: TGTGCCAGCAGCCAAGTGGGGACTACCAAAAACGTTCAGTACTTC. It translates to CASSQVGTTKNVQYF. The entire variable domain, with the rest obtained from reference TRBV14 and TRBJ2-4, is as follows: EAGVTQFPSHSVIEKGQTVTLRCDPISGHDNLYWYRRVMGKEIKFLLHFVKESKQDESGMPNNRFLAERTGGTYSTLKVQPAELEDSGVYFCASSQVGTTKNVQYFGAGTRLSVL.

This clonotype was seen a single time. The chain links TRBV2 to TRBJ2-4; D unclear. The CDR3 contains 13 residues. Trimming took 7 bases from V and 6 from J, leaving 13 bases between them. Per germline, CDR1 SNHLY and CDR2 FYNNEI. The CDR3, as DNA: TGTGCCAGCAAGGACGGGCTGGGAAACATTCAGTACTTC. Residues: CASKDGLGNIQYF.

The rearrangement joins TRBV20-1 to TRBJ2-3; D remains unclear. V shed 6 bases and J shed 0 bases, with 7 bases lying between them. The germline gives CDR1 DFQATT, CDR2 SNEGSKA (reference sequence). This CDR3 spans 12 amino acids. CDR3 in amino acids: CSAQTSTDTQYF. For the CDR3, the DNA is TGCAGTGCCCAGACTAGCACAGATACGCAGTATTTT.

This clonotype was observed a handful of times. The chain carries TRBV7-8 and TRBJ1-6; 9 positions match TRBD1. The junction had 3 bases not matched to a gene; V was cut back by 3 bases and J by 9 bases. Looked up from germline, CDR1 is SGHVS and CDR2 is FQNEAQ. This CDR3 has 14 residues. The CDR3 region is CASSLTGGGSPLHF. The CDR3 DNA is TGTGCCAGCAGCTTGACAGGGGGTGGTTCACCCCTCCACTTT.

This chain joins TRBV19 and TRBJ1-5, with D perhaps matching TRBD1 (6 bases). Per germline, CDR1 LNHDA and CDR2 SQIVND (reference sequence). V lost 7 bases and J 7 bases, leaving 17 bases between the germline ends. CDR3 length: 14 residues. CDR3 bases: TGTGCCAGTACCATAGGGCGGAGGGGGCAGCCCCAGCATTTT. This sequence encodes CASTIGRRGQPQHF.

V gene TRBV19 combines with J gene TRBJ1-2; D perhaps matches TRBD1 (5 bases). Trimming stripped 1 base from V and 4 bases from J, with 10 bases between. CDR1 is LNHDA, CDR2 SQIVND, per germline (reference sequence). This CDR3 spans 14 amino acids. The DNA of the CDR3 is TGTGCCAGTAGTATAGCCTCAGGGAGCTATGGCTACACCTTC. This sequence encodes CASSIASGSYGYTF.

This chain joins TRBV20-1 and TRBJ1-6, with 9 bases matching TRBD1. The V gene's germline CDR1 is DFQATT and CDR2 SNEGSKA (reference sequence). The CDR3 is 14 amino acids. V dropped 6 bases and J dropped 7; count of bases not matched to a gene: 7. CDR3 nucleotides: TGCAGTGCGGACTCGGGACAGGGAAATTCACCCCTCCACTTT. It encodes CSADSGQGNSPLHF.

This clonotype was recorded only once. The chain uses TRBV19 and TRBJ1-3; 7 bases are shared with TRBD1. The CDR3 consists of 13 residues. V lost 4 bases, J lost 4 bases, and 1 base stayed unmatched. Germline assignment: CDR1 LNHDA and CDR2 SQIVND (reference sequence). CDR3 sequence (DNA): TGTGCCAGTAGTACGGACAGGGGAAACACCATATATTTT. Translation: CASSTDRGNTIYF.

This chain joins TRBV20-1 and TRBJ2-1; 11 nucleotides agree with TRBD2. CDR1 is DFQATT, CDR2 SNEGSKA, per germline (reference sequence). The V segment lost 5 bases and the J segment 3 bases; nucleotides outside the gene matches: 3. The CDR3 length is 14 residues. The CDR3 spells CSASGTSGYNEQFF. As DNA, the CDR3 is TGCAGTGCTTCCGGGACTAGCGGCTACAATGAGCAGTTCTTC.

The chain uses TRBV20-1 and TRBJ1-1, with a weak D call TRBD1 (5 bases). In germline, CDR1 is DFQATT, CDR2 SNEGSKA (reference sequence). The ends were cut back, 2 bases at V and 2 bases at J, with 9 bases in the middle. The CDR3 totals 13 residues. The CDR3 loop is CSARRGINTEAFF. CDR3 coding DNA: TGCAGTGCTAGAAGGGGCATTAACACTGAAGCTTTCTTT.

This clonotype was recorded a few times. This rearrangement joins TRBV10-3 to TRBJ2-1; possible D gene TRBD2, 5 bases. CDR1 is ENHRY, CDR2 SYGVKD, per germline. This CDR3 is 12 amino acids long. V was clipped by 6 bases and J by 5 bases, with 8 bases between them. CDR3 sequence (DNA): TGTGCCATCAGCGGACTCGACAATGAGCAGTTCTTC. This gives the protein CAISGLDNEQFF.

This chain links TRBV20-1 with TRBJ1-6; D not certain. This CDR3 region has 12 residues. With 3 bases removed from V and 7 bases from J, the gap between germline ends came to 7 bases. Germline V gene sequence: CDR1 DFQATT, CDR2 SNEGSKA (reference sequence). Written as DNA, the CDR3 is TGCAGTGCTAGCGAGAGGAATTCACCCCTCCACTTT. Its protein product is CSASERNSPLHF.

The chain is built from TRBV7-9 and TRBJ1-3; D gene unclear. Germline V CDR1 and CDR2: SEHNR, FQNEAQ (reference sequence). CDR3 length: 13 residues. Trimming took 5 bases from V and 6 from J, leaving 11 bases between them. The CDR3 sequence is CASSPVGLNTIYF. Here the CDR3 DNA reads TGTGCCAGCAGCCCCGTAGGTCTAAACACCATATATTTT.

The chain combines TRBV12-3 or TRBV12-4 with TRBJ2-7, with TRBD2 matching over 11 bases. This CDR3 region has 14 residues. J was trimmed by 9 bases and V by 4 bases; bases with no gene match: 8. The CDR3 protein is CASSSGLAGGRQYF. The CDR3 DNA is TGTGCCAGCAGTTCCGGGCTAGCGGGAGGACGGCAGTACTTC.

The sample holds many counts of this clonotype. The chain links TRBV6-4 to TRBJ2-7; D is perhaps TRBD2 (6 bases). CDR3 length: 15 residues. The V gene's germline CDR1 is MRHNA and CDR2 SNTAGT. V dropped 0 bases and J dropped 7 bases, with 16 bases sitting between them. Written as DNA, the CDR3 is TGTGCCAGCAGTGACTCAGCCGGGAGTTATAGTGAGCAGTACTTC. Translating it yields CASSDSAGSYSEQYF.

This clonotype was found once. V and J are TRBV25-1 and TRBJ1-5; a possible D gene is TRBD1 (6 bases). The CDR3 covers 13 residues. Germline-derived CDR1 and CDR2 are MGHDK and SYGVNS. V dropped 6 bases and J dropped 7 bases, with 13 bases sitting between them. The CDR3 sequence: CASRGSGEQPQHF. The CDR3 nucleotides are TGTGCCAGCAGGGGTTCAGGGGAGCAGCCCCAGCATTTT.

Concerning this clonotype: It is likely a read error, because the conserved phenylalanine at the end of the CDR3 is missing. J is TRBJ2-5 and V is TRBV10-3, with D possibly TRBD2 on 6 matching bases. Trimming removed 4 bases at V and 5 bases at J, with 14 bases between. The CDR3 loop spans 14 amino acids. From germline, CDR1 is ENHRY and CDR2 SYGVKD. CDR3 coding DNA: TGTGCCATCAGTGCACGGGACTTCGGGGAGACCCAGTACTAC. It codes for CAISARDFGETQYY.

J is TRBJ1-1 and V is TRBV7-9; D uncertain. The germline V gene encodes CDR1 SEHNR and CDR2 FQNEAQ (reference sequence). The CDR3 has 13 amino acids. V lost 5 bases and J 0 bases, leaving 7 bases between the germline ends. DNA of the CDR3: TGTGCCAGCAGCGTCTCAATGAACACTGAAGCTTTCTTT. This gives the protein CASSVSMNTEAFF.

This sequence joins TRBV19 and TRBJ1-1; TRBD1 agrees at 8 bases. The germline V gene has CDR1 LNHDA and CDR2 SQIVND (reference sequence). With 3 bases clipped from V and 5 bases from J, the junction kept 5 bases outside the gene matches. The CDR3 loop spans 14 amino acids. CDR3 in DNA: TGTGCCAGTAGTATCTCAGGGGGCCGGACTGAAGCTTTCTTT. It encodes CASSISGGRTEAFF.

The chain carries TRBV11-2 and TRBJ1-5; possibly TRBD1 for D (5 bases). Trimming took off 0 bases at V and 1 base at J, with 16 bases between the two ends. The CDR3 totals 18 residues. CDR1 and CDR2 (germline): SGHAT, FQNNGV. DNA of the CDR3: TGTGCCAGCAGCTTAGATCTACTGAACGGGGACAGCAATCAGCCCCAGCATTTT. It encodes CASSLDLLNGDSNQPQHF.

The J gene is TRBJ2-1, the V gene TRBV7-3; D uncertain. The CDR3 is made up of 11 amino acids. CDR1 SGHTA and CDR2 FQGTGA come from the germline V gene. Trimming took off 5 bases at V and 6 bases at J, with 5 bases between the two ends. This chain's CDR3 is CASSRFNEQFF. In DNA, the CDR3 is TGTGCCAGCAGCCGTTTCAATGAGCAGTTCTTC.